This T cell receptor (beta chain) came from a study of response to subunit inactivated influenza vaccine. Whole-study results and caveats: Each seasonal influenza vaccination recruits few new T cells, the authors suggested.

TCRdb independently ran MiXCR on the RT-PCR reads; one entry per CDR3 protein. The table lists hundreds of thousands of distinct CDR3 sequences, approximately 14% of them singletons, with approximately 10% in the top ten. Germline V gene sequence: CDR1 ENHRY, CDR2 SYGVKD. Deletions cut 0 bases from V and 5 bases from J, with 8 bases between. CDR3 length: 13 amino acids. For this clonotype: Its target is not known.

The input for sequencing was PBMCs from blood, taken 11 to 12 days after vaccination. This sequence originates from a middle-aged man who received an inactivated influenza vaccine. The gene calls are TRBV10-3 and TRBJ2-7, with D perhaps matching TRBD1 (5 bases). This CDR3 is CAISESAGHEQYF. The CDR3 bases are TGTGCCATCAGTGAGTCGGCAGGGCACGAGCAGTACTTC.